Shown below are 29 T cell receptor beta chains from a single sample sequenced in a study of T cells in Graves' hyperthyroidism and ophthalmopathy. There were TCR beta CDR3 regions amplified from RNA transcripts. HTBI primers were the set used in a first-round RT-PCR of the TCR CDR3. TCRdb reanalysed the multiplex PCR reads using MiXCR and keeps one entry per CDR3 protein. The table shows under 350,000 distinct CDR3 sequences, with 20% to 25% occurring only once. The specimen sequenced was blood. The source is a woman aged 50 to 60 with Graves' hyperthyroidism.

The chain links TRBV11-1 to TRBJ2-1; the D gene is possibly TRBD2 (5 bases). This CDR3 has 15 amino acids. V was cut by 3 bases and J by 5 bases, with 14 bases left in between. Germline lookup yields CDR1 SGHAT and CDR2 FQDESV (reference sequence). This CDR3 is CASSLTRESDNEQFF. CDR3 bases: TGTGCCAGCAGCTTGACGAGGGAGTCAGACAATGAGCAGTTCTTC.

This clonotype was seen ten or more times. This chain joins TRBV3-1 and TRBJ2-1, with D unresolved. V was trimmed by 1 base and J by 8 bases, leaving 3 bases between them. Per germline, CDR1 LGHDT and CDR2 YNNKEL (reference sequence). The CDR3 extends over 11 amino acids. The CDR3, as DNA: TGTGCCAGCAGCCAAGTTGATGAGCAGTTCTTC. Its protein product is CASSQVDEQFF.

The chain is built from TRBV28 and TRBJ1-1; no clear D gene. The CDR3 is made up of 13 amino acids. V gave up 8 bases and J gave up 0 bases, with 10 bases separating them. Germline loops: CDR1 MDHEN, CDR2 SYDVKM. The CDR3 coding sequence is TGTGCCAGCTTATCTCTTATGAACACTGAAGCTTTCTTT. It encodes CASLSLMNTEAFF.

This clonotype was picked up a small number of times. V is TRBV9 and J is TRBJ2-2; D not certain. Per the germline V gene, CDR1 is SGDLS and CDR2 is YYNGEE. The CDR3 covers 15 residues. V was cut by 6 bases and J by 0 bases, with 12 bases left in between. The CDR3 here is CASMPGPANTGELFF. The CDR3 DNA reads TGTGCCAGCATGCCAGGCCCAGCGAACACCGGGGAGCTGTTTTTT.

The chain links TRBV5-1 to TRBJ2-7, with 7 positions matching TRBD1. CDR1 is SGHRS and CDR2 is YFSETQ in the germline V gene. The CDR3 spans 15 residues. V gave up 1 base and J gave up 4 bases; unmatched junction bases: 8. CDR3 loop: CASSLTPKTGYEQYF. CDR3 coding DNA: TGCGCCAGCAGCTTGACGCCCAAGACAGGGTACGAGCAGTACTTC.

In this sample, this clonotype turned up many times. V is TRBV7-9 and J is TRBJ2-1; no reliable D call. Germline CDR1 SEHNR, CDR2 FQNEAQ (reference sequence). V lost 5 bases, J lost 8 bases, and 10 bases lay in between. CDR3 length: 12 amino acids. The CDR3 reads CASSPNRDEQFF. The CDR3 nucleotides are TGTGCCAGCAGCCCGAACCGGGATGAGCAGTTCTTC.

V and J are TRBV6-5 and TRBJ1-5; maybe TRBD1 (6 bases). Germline CDR1 and CDR2: MNHEY and SVGAGI. V was cut by 4 bases and J by 5 bases, with 9 bases left in between. The CDR3 spans 13 residues. CDR3 region: CASSWDIDQPQHF. Here the CDR3 DNA reads TGTGCCAGCAGTTGGGACATTGATCAGCCCCAGCATTTT.

The chain couples TRBV13 to TRBJ2-7; 10 bases line up with TRBD2. The CDR3 covers 14 residues. Germline V gene data show CDR1 as PRHDT and CDR2 as FYEKMQ (reference sequence). V lost 8 bases to trimming and J lost 4 bases; unmatched junction nucleotides: 8. The CDR3 sequence is CASRRAGGRYEQYF. For the CDR3, the DNA is TGTGCCAGCCGGAGAGCGGGAGGGAGATACGAGCAGTACTTC.

This clonotype was counted at least ten times. The V gene is TRBV20-1, the J gene TRBJ2-1, with TRBD2 matching over 14 bases. With V trimmed by 4 bases and J by 6 bases, 5 bases remained unmatched. This CDR3 is 15 amino acids long. Germline CDR1 and CDR2: DFQATT and SNEGSKA (reference sequence). The CDR3 spells CSAKGLAGGGNEQFF. CDR3 DNA: TGCAGTGCTAAAGGACTAGCGGGAGGTGGCAATGAGCAGTTCTTC.

The chain carries TRBV20-1 and TRBJ2-2; 7 bases map to TRBD2. This CDR3 is 14 amino acids long. The V gene's germline CDR1 is DFQATT and CDR2 SNEGSKA (reference sequence). J lost 4 bases, V lost 5 bases, and 7 bases had no gene match. CDR3 in amino acids: CSAPKTSSTGELFF. The DNA of the CDR3 is TGCAGTGCTCCTAAGACTAGCAGCACCGGGGAGCTGTTTTTT.

This clonotype was counted ten times or more. The chain carries TRBV28 and TRBJ2-5; 8 positions agree with TRBD2. CDR3 length: 15 amino acids. Germline V lookup: CDR1 MDHEN, CDR2 SYDVKM. Germline trimming cut 0 bases from V and 3 bases from J; bases unmatched to any gene: 3. The CDR3 protein is CASSLWGTREETQYF. The CDR3 region has the DNA TGTGCCAGCAGTTTATGGGGGACTAGGGAAGAGACCCAGTACTTC.

This clonotype was observed at least ten times. The junction and the germline gene differ at one end; a read error may be behind it. CDR3 nucleotides: TGTGCCACCGGTGATTTCGGAGGGGGTGTTGGAGCTTTCTTT. It specifies CATGDFGGGVGAFF. The V gene is TRBV24-1, the J gene TRBJ1-1; the D gene is possibly TRBD1 (6 bases). This CDR3 is 14 amino acids long. Germline V CDR1 and CDR2: KGHDR, SFDVKD.

This clonotype turned up a few times. The chain joins TRBV5-6 to TRBJ2-7, with D perhaps matching TRBD1 or TRBD2 (5 bases each). Germline lookup yields CDR1 SGHDT and CDR2 YYEEEE. The V end lost 1 base, the J end lost 0 bases, and 11 bases lay between the germline ends. This CDR3 is 15 amino acids long. This chain's CDR3 is CASSLRAGSSYEQYF. CDR3 sequence (DNA): TGTGCCAGCAGCTTGAGGGCAGGGAGCTCCTACGAGCAGTACTTC. The complete variable domain, with remaining parts taken from reference TRBV5-6 and TRBJ2-7, reads DAGVTQSPTHLIKTRGQQVTLRCSPKSGHDTVSWYQQALGQGPQFIFQYYEEEERQRGNFPDRFSGHQFPNYSSELNVNALLLGDSALYLCASSLRAGSSYEQYFGPGTRLTVT.

This clonotype has only a few counts. The chain has TRBV6-5 and TRBJ2-1; 7 bases map to TRBD2. CDR1 is MNHEY, CDR2 SVGAGI, per germline. Trimming at V came to 4 bases and at J to 8 bases, leaving 11 bases not matched to a gene. This CDR3 has 15 amino acids. The CDR3 DNA follows: TGTGCCAGCAGTTCCGCCGGACTAGGAGGCTATGAGCAGTTCTTC. It translates to CASSSAGLGGYEQFF.

The chain has TRBV20-1 and TRBJ1-1, with D maybe TRBD1 (5 bases). The CDR3 runs to 17 residues. CDR1 and CDR2 from the germline V gene are DFQATT and SNEGSKA (reference sequence). V was pared by 1 base and J by 3 bases, with 21 bases between. The CDR3, as DNA: TGCAGTGCTAGAGGGGTTTTGAGGTGGGGCTCCGACACTGAAGCTTTCTTT. This codes for CSARGVLRWGSDTEAFF.

This clonotype was counted at least ten times. For the CDR3, the DNA is TGTGCCAGCAGCCAGGGACAGGCACCCCTTGGGACCCAGTACTTC. This sequence encodes CASSQGQAPLGTQYF. This chain connects TRBV3-1 to TRBJ2-5; 8 positions match TRBD1. V lost 3 bases, J lost 7 bases, and 10 bases stayed unmatched. Germline loops: CDR1 LGHDT, CDR2 YNNKEL (reference sequence). The CDR3 contains 15 residues.

The V gene is TRBV19, the J gene TRBJ2-5; D ambiguous. The length of the CDR3 is 15 residues. Trimming removed 1 base at V and 5 bases at J, with 14 bases between. In germline, CDR1 is LNHDA, CDR2 SQIVND (reference sequence). The CDR3 DNA sequence: TGTGCCAGTAGTATAGTAGGTAACCGGTACGAGACCCAGTACTTC. Translated, it gives CASSIVGNRYETQYF.

This clonotype was seen many times. The chain carries TRBV6-1 and TRBJ2-2; D is undetermined. Trimming cost V 6 bases and J 0 bases, with 8 bases left between them. This CDR3 has 14 amino acids. The germline V gene has CDR1 MNHNS and CDR2 SASEGT. The CDR3 protein is CASRTKANTGELFF. In DNA form, the CDR3 reads TGTGCCAGCAGGACAAAGGCGAACACCGGGGAGCTGTTTTTT.

This clonotype was seen repeatedly, ten times or more. The rearrangement links TRBV24-1 to TRBJ2-7, with TRBD2 matching 7 bases. CDR1 is KGHDR, CDR2 SFDVKD, per germline. J gave up 5 bases and V 7 bases, and 10 bases lay outside the gene matches. This CDR3 comprises 14 residues. In DNA, the CDR3 is TGTGCCACCAGCCGGGGTCCCGGGAGGCACGAGCAGTACTTC. Protein: CATSRGPGRHEQYF.

This clonotype occurred many times. The chain uses TRBV5-6 and TRBJ1-1; possible D gene TRBD1, 5 bases. Trimming removed 4 bases at V and 4 bases at J, with 20 bases between. Germline CDR1 SGHDT, CDR2 YYEEEE. The CDR3 loop spans 16 amino acids. The CDR3 nucleotides read TGTGCCAGCAGCCCCTTCACCGTACCCGGGGGCACTGAAGCTTTCTTT. It translates to CASSPFTVPGGTEAFF. The full variable domain, with the rest looked up from reference TRBV5-6 and TRBJ1-1, is DAGVTQSPTHLIKTRGQQVTLRCSPKSGHDTVSWYQQALGQGPQFIFQYYEEEERQRGNFPDRFSGHQFPNYSSELNVNALLLGDSALYLCASSPFTVPGGTEAFFGQGTRLTVV.

This clonotype was recorded many times. The chain couples TRBV12-3 or TRBV12-4 to TRBJ2-3, with 9 bases aligning to TRBD2. The CDR3 consists of 14 residues. The ends lost 4 bases at V and 10 bases at J; junction bases unmatched: 9. The CDR3 coding sequence is TGTGCCAGCAGTTCTGGGACTAGCTCCTTTCCGCAGTATTTT. As protein: CASSSGTSSFPQYF.

This clonotype occurred a few times. The chain carries TRBV27 and TRBJ1-5, with 7 bases matching TRBD1. The CDR3 consists of 16 residues. The J segment lost 0 bases and the V segment lost 4 bases, leaving 6 bases of the junction unmatched. Germline V lookup: CDR1 MNHEY, CDR2 SMNVEV (reference sequence). The CDR3 DNA sequence: TGTGCCAGCAGTTCAACAGGGGACTTTAGCAATCAGCCCCAGCATTTT. Translation: CASSSTGDFSNQPQHF.

This clonotype has at least ten counts. The CDR3 DNA sequence: TGCAGCGTTAACAGGGCCGACACTGAAGCTTTCTTT. It is translated as CSVNRADTEAFF. V usage is TRBV29-1 and J usage is TRBJ1-1; D might be TRBD1 (6 bases). CDR3 size: 12 residues. Between the trimmed V and J ends, which lost 5 bases and 3 bases, there was a span of 10 bases. Per germline, CDR1 SQVTM and CDR2 ANQGSEA.

This clonotype was recorded a few times. V is TRBV20-1 and J is TRBJ2-3; 8 nucleotides agree with TRBD1. Unmatched junction bases numbered 11, after V lost 6 bases and J lost 3 bases. Per germline, CDR1 DFQATT and CDR2 SNEGSKA (reference sequence). The CDR3 has 15 amino acids. Here the CDR3 DNA reads TGCAGTGCCAGGGACCTCAGGGGGCGGACAGATACGCAGTATTTT. Translating gives CSARDLRGRTDTQYF.

The sample holds many counts of this clonotype. The rearrangement uses TRBV30 and TRBJ1-3; TRBD1 matches 10 bases. CDR1 and CDR2 (germline): GTSNPN, SVGIG (reference sequence). The CDR3 totals 12 residues. V lost 6 bases, J lost 7 bases, and 3 bases stayed unmatched. CDR3 coding DNA: TGTGCCTGTGACAGGGGGCCCAACACCATATATTTT. It is translated as CACDRGPNTIYF. The full variable domain, with the rest looked up from reference TRBV30 and TRBJ1-3, is SQTIHQWPATLVQPVGSPLSLECTVEGTSNPNLYWYRQAAGRGLQLLFYSVGIGQISSEVPQNLSASRPQDRQFILSSKKLLLSDSGFYLCACDRGPNTIYFGEGSWLTVV.

The sample holds many counts of this clonotype. The chain couples TRBV2 to TRBJ1-5; TRBD1 matches 12 bases. The V segment lost 6 bases and the J segment 4 bases; nucleotides outside the gene matches: 4. The CDR3 totals 15 residues. Looked up from germline, CDR1 is SNHLY and CDR2 is FYNNEI. In DNA, the CDR3 is TGTGCCAGCAGGGTGGGACAGGGGGCGAATCAGCCCCAGCATTTT. It specifies CASRVGQGANQPQHF.

This clonotype has a count of ten or more. The chain uses TRBV28 and TRBJ1-2; tentatively, D is TRBD1 (6 bases). V gave up 2 bases and J gave up 7 bases, with 20 bases separating them. The CDR3 length is 16 residues. In germline, CDR1 is MDHEN, CDR2 SYDVKM. The CDR3 is CASSLRQAISVSGYTF. DNA for the CDR3: TGTGCCAGCAGTTTAAGACAGGCAATTTCCGTGAGTGGCTACACCTTC.

The CDR3 region is CASSPDESPEAFF. The CDR3 coding sequence is TGTGCCAGCAGTCCAGACGAGAGCCCTGAAGCTTTCTTT. The rearrangement uses TRBV7-9 and TRBJ1-1; no clear D. V lost 6 bases, J lost 6 bases, and 14 bases lay in between. CDR1 is SEHNR, CDR2 FQNEAQ, per germline (reference sequence). The CDR3 has 13 residues.

The J gene is TRBJ2-1, the V gene TRBV29-1; 7 bases line up with TRBD1. The CDR3 is 15 residues long. The ends lost 5 bases at V and 5 bases at J; junction bases unmatched: 12. Germline lookup yields CDR1 SQVTM and CDR2 ANQGSEA. The CDR3 DNA sequence: TGCAGCGTTCCTCCCGGGACAGCCCTTAACAATGAGCAGTTCTTC. Translated: CSVPPGTALNNEQFF.